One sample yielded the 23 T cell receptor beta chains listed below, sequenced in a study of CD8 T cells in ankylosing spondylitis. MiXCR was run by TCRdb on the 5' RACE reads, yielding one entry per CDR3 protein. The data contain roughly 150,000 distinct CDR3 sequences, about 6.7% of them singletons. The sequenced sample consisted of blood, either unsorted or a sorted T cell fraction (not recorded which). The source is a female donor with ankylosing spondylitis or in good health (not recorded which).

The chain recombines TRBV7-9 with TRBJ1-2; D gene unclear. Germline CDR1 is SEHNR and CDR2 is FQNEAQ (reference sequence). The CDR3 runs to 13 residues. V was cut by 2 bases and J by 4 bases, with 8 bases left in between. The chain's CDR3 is CASSLIGSYGYTF. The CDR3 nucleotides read TGTGCCAGCAGCTTAATAGGGTCCTATGGCTACACCTTC.

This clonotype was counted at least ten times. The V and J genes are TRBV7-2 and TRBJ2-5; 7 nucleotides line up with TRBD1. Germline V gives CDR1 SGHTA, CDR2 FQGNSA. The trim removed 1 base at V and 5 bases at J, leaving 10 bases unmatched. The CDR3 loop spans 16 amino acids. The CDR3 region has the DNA TGTGCCAGCAGCTTAGGGGCAGGGGGTCTGGGGGAGACCCAGTACTTC. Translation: CASSLGAGGLGETQYF. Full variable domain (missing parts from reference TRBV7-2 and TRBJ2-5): GAGVSQSPSNKVTEKGKDVELRCDPISGHTALYWYRQSLGQGLEFLIYFQGNSAPDKSGLPSDRFSAERTGGSVSTLTIQRTQQEDSAVYLCASSLGAGGLGETQYFGPGTRLLVL.

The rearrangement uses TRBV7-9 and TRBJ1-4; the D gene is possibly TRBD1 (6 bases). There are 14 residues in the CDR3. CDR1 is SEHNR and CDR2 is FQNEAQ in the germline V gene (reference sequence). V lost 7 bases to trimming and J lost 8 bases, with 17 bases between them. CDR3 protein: CASTPRGQGEKLFF. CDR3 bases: TGTGCCAGCACCCCCCGGGGGCAAGGGGAAAAACTGTTTTTT.

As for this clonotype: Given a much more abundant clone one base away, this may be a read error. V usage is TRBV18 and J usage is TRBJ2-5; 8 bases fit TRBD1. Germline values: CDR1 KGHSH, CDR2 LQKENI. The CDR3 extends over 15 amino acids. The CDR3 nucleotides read TGTGCCAGCTCACGTGGACAGGGATTCCAAGAGGCCCAGTACTTC. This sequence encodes CASSRGQGFQEAQYF.

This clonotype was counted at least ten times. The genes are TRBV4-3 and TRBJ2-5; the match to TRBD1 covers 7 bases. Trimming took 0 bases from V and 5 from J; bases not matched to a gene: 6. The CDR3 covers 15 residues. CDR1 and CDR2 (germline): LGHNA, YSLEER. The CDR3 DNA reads TGCGCCAGCAGCCAAGAAAAGGGGGCCCGGGAGACCCAGTACTTC. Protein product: CASSQEKGARETQYF.

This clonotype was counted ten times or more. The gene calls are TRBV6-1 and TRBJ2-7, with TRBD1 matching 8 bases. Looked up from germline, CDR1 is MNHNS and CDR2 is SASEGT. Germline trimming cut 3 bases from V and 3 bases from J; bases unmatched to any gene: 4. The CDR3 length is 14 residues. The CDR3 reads CASSERTGHYEQYF. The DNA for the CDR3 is TGTGCCAGCAGTGAGAGGACAGGGCACTACGAGCAGTACTTC.

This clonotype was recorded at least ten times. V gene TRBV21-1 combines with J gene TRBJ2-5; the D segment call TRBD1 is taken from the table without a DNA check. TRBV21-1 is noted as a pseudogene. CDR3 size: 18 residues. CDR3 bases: TGTGCCAGCAGCAAAGAGGGGACTCATTCACAGGGACTAGAGACCCAGTACTTC. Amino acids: CASSKEGTHSQGLETQYF.

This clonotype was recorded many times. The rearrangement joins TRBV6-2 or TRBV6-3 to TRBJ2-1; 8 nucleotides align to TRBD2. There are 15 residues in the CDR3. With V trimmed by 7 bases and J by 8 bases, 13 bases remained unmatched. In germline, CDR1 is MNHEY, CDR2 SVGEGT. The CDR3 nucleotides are TGTGCCAGCAACGACCAGCGGGGGCCTCCCCATGAGCAGTTCTTC. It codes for CASNDQRGPPHEQFF.

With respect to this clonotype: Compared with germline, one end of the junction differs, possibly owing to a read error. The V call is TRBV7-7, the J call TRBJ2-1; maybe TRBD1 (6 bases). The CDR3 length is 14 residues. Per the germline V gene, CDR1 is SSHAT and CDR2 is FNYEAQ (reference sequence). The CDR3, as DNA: TGTGCTAGCAGCCAAGGACAGAGCTACAATGAGCAGTTCTTC. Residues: CASSQGQSYNEQFF.

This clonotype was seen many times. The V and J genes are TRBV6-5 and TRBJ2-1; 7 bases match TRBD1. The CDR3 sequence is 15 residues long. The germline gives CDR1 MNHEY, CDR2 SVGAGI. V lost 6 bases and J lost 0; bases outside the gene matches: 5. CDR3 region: CASSYTGVSYNEQFF. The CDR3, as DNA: TGTGCCAGCAGCTACACAGGGGTCTCCTACAATGAGCAGTTCTTC.

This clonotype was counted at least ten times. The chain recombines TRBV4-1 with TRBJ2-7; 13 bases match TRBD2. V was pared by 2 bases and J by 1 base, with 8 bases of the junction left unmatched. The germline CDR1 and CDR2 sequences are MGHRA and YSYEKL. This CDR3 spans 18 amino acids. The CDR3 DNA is TGCGCCAGCAGCCAACAAGAACTAGCGGGGGGGCCTTCCTACGAGCAGTACTTC. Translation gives CASSQQELAGGPSYEQYF.

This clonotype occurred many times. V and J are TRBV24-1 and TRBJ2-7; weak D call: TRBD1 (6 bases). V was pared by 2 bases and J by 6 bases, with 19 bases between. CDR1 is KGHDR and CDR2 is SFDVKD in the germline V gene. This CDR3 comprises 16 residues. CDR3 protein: CATSDSSDRSPFEQYF. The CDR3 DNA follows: TGTGCCACCAGTGATTCCTCAGACAGGTCCCCTTTCGAGCAGTACTTC.

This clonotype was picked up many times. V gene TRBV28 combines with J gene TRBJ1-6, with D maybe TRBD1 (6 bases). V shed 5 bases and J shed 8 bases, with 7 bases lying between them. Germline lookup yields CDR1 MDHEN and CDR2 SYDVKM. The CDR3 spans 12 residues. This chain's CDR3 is CASSRTDSPLHF. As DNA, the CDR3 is TGTGCCAGCAGTAGGACAGATTCACCCCTCCACTTT.

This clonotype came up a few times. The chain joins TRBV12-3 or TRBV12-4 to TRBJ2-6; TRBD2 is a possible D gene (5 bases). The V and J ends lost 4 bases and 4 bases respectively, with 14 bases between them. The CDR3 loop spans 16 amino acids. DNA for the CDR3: TGTGCCAGCAGTTGGGGTCTCCTAGCCGGGGCCAACGTCCTGACTTTC. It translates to CASSWGLLAGANVLTF.

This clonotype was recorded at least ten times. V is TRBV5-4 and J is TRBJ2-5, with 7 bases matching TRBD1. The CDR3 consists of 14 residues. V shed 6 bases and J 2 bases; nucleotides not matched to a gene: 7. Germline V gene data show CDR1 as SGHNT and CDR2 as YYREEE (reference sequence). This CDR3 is CASNGDREQETQYF. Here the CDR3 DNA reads TGTGCCAGCAATGGAGACAGGGAACAAGAGACCCAGTACTTC.

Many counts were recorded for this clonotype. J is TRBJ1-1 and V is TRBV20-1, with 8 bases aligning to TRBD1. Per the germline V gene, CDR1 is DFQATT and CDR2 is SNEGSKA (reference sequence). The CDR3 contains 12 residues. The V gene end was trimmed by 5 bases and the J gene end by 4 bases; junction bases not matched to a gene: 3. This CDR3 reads CSALTGVTEAFF. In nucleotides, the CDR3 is TGCAGTGCTCTGACAGGGGTCACTGAAGCTTTCTTT.

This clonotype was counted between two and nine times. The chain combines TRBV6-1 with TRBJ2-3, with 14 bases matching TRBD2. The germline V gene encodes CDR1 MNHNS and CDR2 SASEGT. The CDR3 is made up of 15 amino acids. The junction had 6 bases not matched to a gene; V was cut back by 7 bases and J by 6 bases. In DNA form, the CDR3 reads TGTGCCAGCACCCTGACTAGCGGGGGGGCCGATACGCAGTATTTT. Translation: CASTLTSGGADTQYF.

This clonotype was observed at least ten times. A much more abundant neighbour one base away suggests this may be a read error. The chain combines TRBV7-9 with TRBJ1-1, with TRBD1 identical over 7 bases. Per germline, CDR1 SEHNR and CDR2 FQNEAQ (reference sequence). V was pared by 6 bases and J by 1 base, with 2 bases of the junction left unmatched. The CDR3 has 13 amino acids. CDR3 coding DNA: TGTGCCAGCAGACCAGGGGGGAACACTGAAGCTTTCTTT. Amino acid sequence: CASRPGGNTEAFF.

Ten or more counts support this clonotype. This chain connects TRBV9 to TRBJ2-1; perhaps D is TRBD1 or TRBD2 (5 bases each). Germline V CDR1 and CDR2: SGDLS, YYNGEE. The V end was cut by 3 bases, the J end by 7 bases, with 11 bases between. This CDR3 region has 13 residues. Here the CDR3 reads CASSGGMGNEQFF. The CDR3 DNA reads TGTGCCAGCAGCGGGGGGATGGGGAATGAGCAGTTCTTC.

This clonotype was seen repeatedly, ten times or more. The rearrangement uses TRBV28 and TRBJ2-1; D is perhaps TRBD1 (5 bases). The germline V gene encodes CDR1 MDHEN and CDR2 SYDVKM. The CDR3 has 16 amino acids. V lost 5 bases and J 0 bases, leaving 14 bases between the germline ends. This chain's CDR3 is CASSPRAGLSYNEQFF. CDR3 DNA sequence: TGTGCCAGCAGTCCCAGGGCAGGCCTCTCCTACAATGAGCAGTTCTTC.

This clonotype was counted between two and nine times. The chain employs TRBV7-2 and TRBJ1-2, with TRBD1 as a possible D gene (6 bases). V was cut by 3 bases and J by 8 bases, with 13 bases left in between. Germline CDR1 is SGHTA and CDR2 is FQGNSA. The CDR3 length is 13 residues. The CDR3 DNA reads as TGTGCCAGCAGCTTGATACCACAGGGAGGCTACACCTTC. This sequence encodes CASSLIPQGGYTF.

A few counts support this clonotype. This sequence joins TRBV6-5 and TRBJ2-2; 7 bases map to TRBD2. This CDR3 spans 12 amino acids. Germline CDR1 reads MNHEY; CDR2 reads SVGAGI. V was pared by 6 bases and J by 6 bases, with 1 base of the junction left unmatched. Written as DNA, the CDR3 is TGTGCCAGCAGCCGGGGGGCCGGGGAGCTGTTTTTT. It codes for CASSRGAGELFF.

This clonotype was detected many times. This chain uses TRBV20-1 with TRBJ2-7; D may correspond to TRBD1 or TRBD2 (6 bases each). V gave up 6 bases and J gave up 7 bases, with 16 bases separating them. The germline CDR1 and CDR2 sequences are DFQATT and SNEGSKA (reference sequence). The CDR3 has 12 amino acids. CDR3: CSAGPGGGEQYF. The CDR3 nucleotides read TGCAGTGCCGGACCCGGGGGCGGGGAGCAGTACTTC.